Included here is one T cell receptor (beta chain) sequence, with context. Regarding donors, all were healthy bone marrow donors. This specimen belongs to a study of cytomegalovirus exposure and HLA in healthy donors. Primers included in the PCR were 60 Vbeta and 13 Jbeta primers. Assay: immunoSEQ multiplex PCR; the TCRdb copy retains only in-frame clones and omits some. The table lists under 200,000 clones, roughly 77% of them singletons. This TCR was recovered from a male donor in good health and CMV-seronegative. The sequenced sample consisted of PBMCs.

CDR3: CASSLESEGADNSPLHF. The DNA of the CDR3 is TGCGCCAGCAGTCTGGAGAGTGAGGGGGCCGATAATTCACCCCTCCACTTT. The rearrangement joins TRBV23-1 to TRBJ1-6; 7 nucleotides line up with TRBD1. TRBV23-1 qualifies as an ORF whose function is uncertain. Trimming cost V 4 bases and J 5 bases; bases outside gene matches: 11. The CDR3 runs to 17 residues.